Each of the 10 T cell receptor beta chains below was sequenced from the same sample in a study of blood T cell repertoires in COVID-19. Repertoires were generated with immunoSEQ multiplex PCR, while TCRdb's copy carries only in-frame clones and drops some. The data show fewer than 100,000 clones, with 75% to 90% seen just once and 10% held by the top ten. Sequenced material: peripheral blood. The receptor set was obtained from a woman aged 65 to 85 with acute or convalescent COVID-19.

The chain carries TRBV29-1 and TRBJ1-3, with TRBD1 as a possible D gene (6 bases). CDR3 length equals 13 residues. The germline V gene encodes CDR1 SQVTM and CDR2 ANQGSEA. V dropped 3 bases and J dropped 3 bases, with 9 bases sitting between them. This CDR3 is CSVDAGVGNTIYF. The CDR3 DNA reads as TGCAGCGTTGATGCAGGGGTTGGAAACACCATATATTTT. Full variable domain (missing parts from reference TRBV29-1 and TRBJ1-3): SAVISQKPSRDICQRGTSLTIQCQVDSQVTMMFWYRQQPGQSLTLIATANQGSEATYESGFVIDKFPISRPNLTFSTLTVSNMSPEDSSIYLCSVDAGVGNTIYFGEGSWLTVV.

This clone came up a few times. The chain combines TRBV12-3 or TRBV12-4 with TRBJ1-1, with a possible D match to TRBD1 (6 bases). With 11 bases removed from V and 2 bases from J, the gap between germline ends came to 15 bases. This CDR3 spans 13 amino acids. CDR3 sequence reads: CAGQRTANTEAFF. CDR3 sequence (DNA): TGTGCCGGACAGAGGACAGCCAACACTGAAGCTTTCTTT.

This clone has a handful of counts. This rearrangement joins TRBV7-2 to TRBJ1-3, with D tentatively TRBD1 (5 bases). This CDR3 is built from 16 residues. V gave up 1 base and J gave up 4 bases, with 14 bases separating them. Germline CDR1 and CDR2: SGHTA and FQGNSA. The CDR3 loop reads CASSLDRPAAGNTIYF. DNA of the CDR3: TGTGCCAGCAGCTTAGACAGGCCCGCCGCCGGAAACACCATATATTTT.

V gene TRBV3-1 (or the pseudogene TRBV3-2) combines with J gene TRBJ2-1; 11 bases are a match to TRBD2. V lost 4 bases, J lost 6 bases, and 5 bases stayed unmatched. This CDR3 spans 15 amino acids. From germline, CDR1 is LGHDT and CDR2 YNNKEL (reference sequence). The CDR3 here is CASSPYSGGANEQFF. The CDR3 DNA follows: TGTGCCAGCAGCCCCTATAGCGGGGGGGCCAATGAGCAGTTCTTC.

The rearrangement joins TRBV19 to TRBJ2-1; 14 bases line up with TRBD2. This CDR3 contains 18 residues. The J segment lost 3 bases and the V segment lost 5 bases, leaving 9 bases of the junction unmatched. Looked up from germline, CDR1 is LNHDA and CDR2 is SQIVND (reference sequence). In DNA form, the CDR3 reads TGTGCCAGTAGTCGACGGACTAGCGGGGGGATTCTCTACAATGAGCAGTTCTTC. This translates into CASSRRTSGGILYNEQFF.

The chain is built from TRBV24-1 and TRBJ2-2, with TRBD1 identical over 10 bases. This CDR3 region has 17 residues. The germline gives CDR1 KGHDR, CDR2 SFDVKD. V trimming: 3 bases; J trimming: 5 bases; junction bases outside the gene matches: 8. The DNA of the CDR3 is TGTGCCACCAGTGATCCCGGGACAGGGGTACGGACCGGGGAGCTGTTTTTT. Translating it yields CATSDPGTGVRTGELFF.

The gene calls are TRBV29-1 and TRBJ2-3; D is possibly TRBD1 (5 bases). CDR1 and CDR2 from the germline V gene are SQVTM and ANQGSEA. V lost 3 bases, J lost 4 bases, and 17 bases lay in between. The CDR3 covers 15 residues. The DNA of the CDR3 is TGCAGCGTTGAGATGGGCAGTGGGGCGGCAGATACGCAGTATTTT. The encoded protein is CSVEMGSGAADTQYF.

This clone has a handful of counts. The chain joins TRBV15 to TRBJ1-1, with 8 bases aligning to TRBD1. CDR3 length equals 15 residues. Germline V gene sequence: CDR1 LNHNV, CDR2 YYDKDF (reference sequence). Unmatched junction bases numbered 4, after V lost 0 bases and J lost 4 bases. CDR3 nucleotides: TGTGCCACCAGCAGAGAACAGGGGGTGACCACTGAAGCTTTCTTT. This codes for CATSREQGVTTEAFF.

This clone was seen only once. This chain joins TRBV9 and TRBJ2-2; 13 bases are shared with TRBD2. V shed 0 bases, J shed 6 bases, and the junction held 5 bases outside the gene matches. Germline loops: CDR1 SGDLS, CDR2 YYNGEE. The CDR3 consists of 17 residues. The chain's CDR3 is CASSVAGLAGVAGELFF. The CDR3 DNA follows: TGTGCCAGCAGCGTAGCCGGACTAGCGGGAGTAGCCGGGGAGCTGTTTTTT.

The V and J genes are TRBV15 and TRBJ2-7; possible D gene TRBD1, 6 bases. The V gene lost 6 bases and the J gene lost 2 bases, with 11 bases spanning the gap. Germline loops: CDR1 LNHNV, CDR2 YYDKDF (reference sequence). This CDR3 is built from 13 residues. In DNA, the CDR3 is TGTGCCACCAGTCAGGGGCAGGCCTACGAGCAGTACTTC. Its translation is CATSQGQAYEQYF.